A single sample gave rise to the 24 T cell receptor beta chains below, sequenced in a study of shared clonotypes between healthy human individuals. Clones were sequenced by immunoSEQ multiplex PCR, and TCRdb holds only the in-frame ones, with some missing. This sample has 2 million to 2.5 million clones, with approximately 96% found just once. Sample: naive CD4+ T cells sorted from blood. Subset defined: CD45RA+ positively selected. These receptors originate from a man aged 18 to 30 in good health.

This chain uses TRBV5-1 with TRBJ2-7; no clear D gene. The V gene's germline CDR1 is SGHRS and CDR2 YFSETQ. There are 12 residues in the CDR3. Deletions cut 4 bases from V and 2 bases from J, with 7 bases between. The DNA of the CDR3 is TGCGCCAGCAGCAACGTCGCCTACGAGCAGTACTTC. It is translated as CASSNVAYEQYF.

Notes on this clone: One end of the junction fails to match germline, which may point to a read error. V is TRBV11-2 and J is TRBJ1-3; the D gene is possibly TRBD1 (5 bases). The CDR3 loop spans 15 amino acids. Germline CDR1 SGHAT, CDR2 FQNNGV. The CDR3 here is CASSLGTLSGNTIYF. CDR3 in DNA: TGTGCCAGCAGTTTAGGGACGCTCTCTGGAAACACCATATATTTT.

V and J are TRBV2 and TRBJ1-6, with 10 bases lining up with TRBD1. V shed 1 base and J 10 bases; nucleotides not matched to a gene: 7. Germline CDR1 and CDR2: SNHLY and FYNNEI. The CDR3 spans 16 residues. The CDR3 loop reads CASSEEGQGMKSPLHF. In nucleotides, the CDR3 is TGTGCCAGCAGTGAAGAGGGACAGGGGATGAAGTCACCCCTCCACTTT.

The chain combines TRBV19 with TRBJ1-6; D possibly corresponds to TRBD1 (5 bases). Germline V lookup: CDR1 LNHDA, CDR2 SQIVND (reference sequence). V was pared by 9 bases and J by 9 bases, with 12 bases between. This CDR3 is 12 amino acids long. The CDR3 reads CASGGESSPLHF. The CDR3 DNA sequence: TGTGCCAGCGGGGGGGAAAGTTCACCCCTCCACTTT.

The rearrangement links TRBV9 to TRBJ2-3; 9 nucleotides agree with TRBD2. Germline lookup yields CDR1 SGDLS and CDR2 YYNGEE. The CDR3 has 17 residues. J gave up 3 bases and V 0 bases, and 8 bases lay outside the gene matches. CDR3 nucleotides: TGTGCCAGCAGCGTAGTAGCGGGAGCCGGATCTACAGATACGCAGTATTTT. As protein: CASSVVAGAGSTDTQYF.

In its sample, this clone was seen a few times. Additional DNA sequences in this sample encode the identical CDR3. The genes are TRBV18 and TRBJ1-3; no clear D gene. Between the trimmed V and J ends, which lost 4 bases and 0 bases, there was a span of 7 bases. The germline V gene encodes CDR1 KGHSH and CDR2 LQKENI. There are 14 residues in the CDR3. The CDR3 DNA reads TGTGCCAGCTCACGAGAGAACTCTGGAAACACCATATATTTT. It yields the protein CASSRENSGNTIYF.

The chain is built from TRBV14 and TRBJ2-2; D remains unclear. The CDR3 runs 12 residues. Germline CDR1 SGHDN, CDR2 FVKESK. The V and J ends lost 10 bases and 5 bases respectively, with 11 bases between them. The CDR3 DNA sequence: TGTGCCACCAAGCCGTGGACCGGGGAGCTGTTTTTT. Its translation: CATKPWTGELFF.

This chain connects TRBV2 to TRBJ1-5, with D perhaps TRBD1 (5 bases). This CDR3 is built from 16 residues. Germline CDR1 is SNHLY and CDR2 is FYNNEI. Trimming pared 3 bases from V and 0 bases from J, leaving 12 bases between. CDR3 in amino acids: CASSDSRTHSNQPQHF. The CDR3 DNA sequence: TGTGCCAGCAGTGATTCGAGGACACATAGCAATCAGCCCCAGCATTTT.

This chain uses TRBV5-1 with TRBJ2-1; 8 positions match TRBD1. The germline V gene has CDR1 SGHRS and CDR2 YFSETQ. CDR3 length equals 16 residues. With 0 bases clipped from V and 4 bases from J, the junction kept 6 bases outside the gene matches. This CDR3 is CASSLVYGTGYNEQFF. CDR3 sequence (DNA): TGCGCCAGCAGCTTGGTGTACGGGACAGGTTACAATGAGCAGTTCTTC.

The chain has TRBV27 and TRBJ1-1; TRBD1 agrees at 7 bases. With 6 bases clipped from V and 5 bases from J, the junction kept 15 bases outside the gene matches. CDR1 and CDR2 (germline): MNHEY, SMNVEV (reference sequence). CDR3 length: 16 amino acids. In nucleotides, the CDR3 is TGTGCCAGCAGAAAATATAATGACAGGGCGGGAACTGAAGCTTTCTTT. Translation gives CASRKYNDRAGTEAFF.

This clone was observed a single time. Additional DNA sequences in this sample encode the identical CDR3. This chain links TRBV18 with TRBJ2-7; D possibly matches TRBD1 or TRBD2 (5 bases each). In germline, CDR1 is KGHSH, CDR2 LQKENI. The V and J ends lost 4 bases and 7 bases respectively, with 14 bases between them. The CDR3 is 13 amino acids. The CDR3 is CASSLGTGLEQYF. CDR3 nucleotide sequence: TGTGCCAGCTCACTAGGGACGGGTCTGGAGCAGTACTTC.

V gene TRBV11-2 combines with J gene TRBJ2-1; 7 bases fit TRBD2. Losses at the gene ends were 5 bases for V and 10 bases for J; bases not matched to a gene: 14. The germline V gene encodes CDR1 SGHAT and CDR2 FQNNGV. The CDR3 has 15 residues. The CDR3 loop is CASSPLRGGREEQFF. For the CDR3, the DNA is TGTGCCAGCAGCCCCCTCCGGGGCGGGAGAGAGGAGCAGTTCTTC.

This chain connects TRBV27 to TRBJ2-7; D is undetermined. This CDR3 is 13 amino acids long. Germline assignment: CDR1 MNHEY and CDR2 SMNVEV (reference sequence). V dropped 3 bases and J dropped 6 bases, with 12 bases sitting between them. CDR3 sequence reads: CASSFRIAGEQYF. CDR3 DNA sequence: TGTGCCAGCAGTTTCCGCATAGCTGGCGAGCAGTACTTC.

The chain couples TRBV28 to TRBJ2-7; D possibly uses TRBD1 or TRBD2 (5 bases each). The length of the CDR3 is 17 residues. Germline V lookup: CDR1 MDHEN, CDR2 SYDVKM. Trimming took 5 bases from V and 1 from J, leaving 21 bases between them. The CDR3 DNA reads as TGTGCCAGCAGTCCTACGAGCAGATTCGAGGGGTCCTACGAGCAGTACTTC. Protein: CASSPTSRFEGSYEQYF.

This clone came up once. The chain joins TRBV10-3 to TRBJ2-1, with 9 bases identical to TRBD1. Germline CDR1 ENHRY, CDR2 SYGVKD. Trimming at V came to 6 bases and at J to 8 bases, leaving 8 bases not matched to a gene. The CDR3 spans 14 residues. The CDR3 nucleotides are TGTGCCATCAGGGAGACAGGGGGAGGGGATGAGCAGTTCTTC. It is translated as CAIRETGGGDEQFF.

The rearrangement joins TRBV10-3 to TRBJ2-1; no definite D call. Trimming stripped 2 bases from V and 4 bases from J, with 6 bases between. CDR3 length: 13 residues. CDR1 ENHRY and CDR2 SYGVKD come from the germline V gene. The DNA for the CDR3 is TGTGCCATCAGTGAGCGTGAATACAATGAGCAGTTCTTC. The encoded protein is CAISEREYNEQFF.

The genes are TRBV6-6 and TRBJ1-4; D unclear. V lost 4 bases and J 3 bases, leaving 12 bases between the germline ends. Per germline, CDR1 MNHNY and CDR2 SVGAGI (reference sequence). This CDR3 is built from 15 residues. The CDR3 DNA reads TGTGCCAGCAGTTCCCGACTCTGGTCTAATGAAAAACTGTTTTTT. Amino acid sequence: CASSSRLWSNEKLFF.

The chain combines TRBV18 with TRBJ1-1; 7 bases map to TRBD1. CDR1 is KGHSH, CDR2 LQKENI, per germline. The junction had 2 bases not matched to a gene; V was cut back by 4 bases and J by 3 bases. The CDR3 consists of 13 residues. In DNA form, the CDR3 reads TGTGCCAGCTCACGACAGGGTGACACTGAAGCTTTCTTT. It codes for CASSRQGDTEAFF.

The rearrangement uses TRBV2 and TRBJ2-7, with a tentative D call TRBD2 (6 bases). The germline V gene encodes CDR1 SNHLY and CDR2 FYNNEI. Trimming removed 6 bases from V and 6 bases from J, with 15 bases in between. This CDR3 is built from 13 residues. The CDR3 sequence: CASRRRSGGEQYF. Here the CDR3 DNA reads TGTGCCAGCAGGAGGCGTAGCGGCGGCGAGCAGTACTTC. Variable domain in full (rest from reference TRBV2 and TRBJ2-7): EPEVTQTPSHQVTQMGQEVILRCVPISNHLYFYWYRQILGQKVEFLVSFYNNEISEKSEIFDDQFSVERPDGSNFTLKIRSTKLEDSAMYFCASRRRSGGEQYFGPGTRLTVT.

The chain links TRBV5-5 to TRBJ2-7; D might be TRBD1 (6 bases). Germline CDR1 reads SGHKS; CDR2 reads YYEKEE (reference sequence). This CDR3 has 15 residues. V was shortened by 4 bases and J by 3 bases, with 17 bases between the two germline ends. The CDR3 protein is CASSQGHPAIYEQYF. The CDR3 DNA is TGTGCCAGCAGCCAGGGACACCCAGCCATCTACGAGCAGTACTTC. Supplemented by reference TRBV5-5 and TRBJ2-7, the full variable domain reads DAGVTQSPTHLIKTRGQQVTLRCSPISGHKSVSWYQQVLGQGPQFIFQYYEKEERGRGNFPDRFSARQFPNYSSELNVNALLLGDSALYLCASSQGHPAIYEQYFGPGTRLTVT.

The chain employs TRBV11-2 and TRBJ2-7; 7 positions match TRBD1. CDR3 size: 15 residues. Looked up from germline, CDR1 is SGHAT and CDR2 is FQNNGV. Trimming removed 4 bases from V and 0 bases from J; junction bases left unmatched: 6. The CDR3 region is CASSSFDRASYEQYF. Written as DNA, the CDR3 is TGTGCCAGCAGCTCTTTCGACAGGGCCTCCTACGAGCAGTACTTC.

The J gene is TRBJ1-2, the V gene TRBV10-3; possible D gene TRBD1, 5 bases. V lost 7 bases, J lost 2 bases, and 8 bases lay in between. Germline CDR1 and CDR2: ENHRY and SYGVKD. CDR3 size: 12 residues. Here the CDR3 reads CAITDNNYGYTF. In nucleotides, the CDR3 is TGTGCCATCACGGACAACAACTATGGCTACACCTTC.

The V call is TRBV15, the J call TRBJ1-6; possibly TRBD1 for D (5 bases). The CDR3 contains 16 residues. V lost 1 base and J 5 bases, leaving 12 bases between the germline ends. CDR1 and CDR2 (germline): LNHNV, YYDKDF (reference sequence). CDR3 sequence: CATSRGGTANNSPLHF. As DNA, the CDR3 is TGTGCCACCAGCAGAGGGGGCACAGCTAATAATTCACCCCTCCACTTT.

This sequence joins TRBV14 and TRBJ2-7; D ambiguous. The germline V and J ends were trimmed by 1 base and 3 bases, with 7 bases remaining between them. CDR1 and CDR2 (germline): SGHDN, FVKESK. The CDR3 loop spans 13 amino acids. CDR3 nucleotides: TGTGCCAGCAGCCAAGTTCCATTCTACGAGCAGTACTTC. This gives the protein CASSQVPFYEQYF.